Sequencing of this T cell receptor beta chain was carried out in a study of T cell responses to AZD1222 COVID-19 vaccine. Notes on the study in general: Vaccine-associated CD4 TCRs spanned spike, dominant at 160-218 and 743-854. The donors showed a predominance of white British ancestry and of females, with possible underestimation of clonal diversity.

Assay used: immunoSEQ multiplex PCR; TCRdb lists only in-frame clones, some missing. The table records about 140,000 clones, 80% to 95% of them present only once. Comments on this clone: Its antigen remains unidentified.

Germline CDR1 and CDR2: MDHEN and SYDVKM. Trimming removed 5 bases from V and 5 bases from J; junction bases left unmatched: 9. This CDR3 is built from 15 residues. This chain joins TRBV28 and TRBJ2-7; TRBD2 agrees at 10 bases. Sample: peripheral blood, taken on day 0 of AZD1222 vaccination. The source of this sequence is an adult in good health. The CDR3 sequence is CASSPRLAGSNEQYF. CDR3 sequence (DNA): TGTGCCAGCAGTCCCCGACTAGCGGGTAGCAACGAGCAGTACTTC.